The next 26 T cell receptor beta chains were all read from a single sample in a study of T cells after somatic rescue of genetic block (dated by TCRdb to 2019 to 2021). Preparation of the library involved the immunoSEQ multiplex PCR assay. TCRdb took this table from immuneACCESS and kept in-frame rearrangements with V and J called. Such tables lack part of the clones; where checked against another copy, unresolved V genes explain under half of the gap, and the rest is unexplained. In this sample the table shows over 14,000 clones, about 71% of which occur a single time. The ten largest clones represent 12% to 15% of the sample. The sample consisted of peripheral blood mononuclear cells (PBMCs). Every receptor here comes from a boy younger than 18.

The V gene is TRBV10-1, the J gene TRBJ2-1; D might be TRBD2 (5 bases). CDR1 and CDR2 from the germline V gene are WNHNN and SYGVQD (reference sequence). V was shortened by 2 bases and J by 3 bases, with 23 bases between the two germline ends. The CDR3 extends over 19 amino acids. CDR3 in DNA: TGCGCCAGCAGTGAGGAGGGAGCCTCGTATTCGGCCGACTACAATGAGCAGTTCTTC. Translating gives CASSEEGASYSADYNEQFF.

The CDR3 loop is CATSRSGAGAYNEQFF. CDR3 in DNA: TGTGCCACCAGCAGGAGTGGGGCCGGGGCCTACAATGAGCAGTTCTTC. The chain employs TRBV15 and TRBJ2-1, with D tentatively TRBD1 or TRBD2 (5 bases each). The germline V gene has CDR1 LNHNV and CDR2 YYDKDF (reference sequence). The CDR3 is made up of 16 amino acids. The ends were cut back, 3 bases at V and 2 bases at J, with 14 bases in the middle.

Here the CDR3 reads CASSLGVGSGNTIYF. In nucleotides, the CDR3 is TGTGCCAGCAGCTTAGGGGTGGGCTCTGGAAACACCATATATTTT. The chain recombines TRBV7-6 with TRBJ1-3; D is unclear. V was shortened by 1 base and J by 0 bases, with 7 bases between the two germline ends. The CDR3 is 15 residues long. Germline values: CDR1 SGHVS, CDR2 FNYEAQ.

This clone appeared a few times. The V and J genes are TRBV21-1 and TRBJ1-5; the tabulated D call, TRBD1, remains unverified against the DNA. TRBV21-1 is reported as a pseudogene. The CDR3 is 14 residues long. CDR3 amino acids: CASSKTGGNQPQHF. In DNA, the CDR3 is TGTGCCAGCAGCAAGACAGGGGGCAATCAGCCCCAGCATTTT.

The chain is built from TRBV2 and TRBJ1-5, with D possibly matching TRBD1 (6 bases). Germline CDR1 SNHLY, CDR2 FYNNEI. V lost 6 bases and J 4 bases, leaving 13 bases between the germline ends. The CDR3 runs 14 residues. The CDR3 DNA reads as TGTGCCAGCAGATTCACAGGGACAAATCAGCCCCAGCATTTT. Translation gives CASRFTGTNQPQHF.

The CDR3 loop reads CASSLVKSTDTQYF. The DNA of the CDR3 is TGTGCCAGCAGCTTGGTAAAAAGCACAGATACGCAGTATTTT. The chain has TRBV5-4 and TRBJ2-3; the D is unclear. Trimming left V 0 bases short and J 0 bases short, with 5 bases between. The CDR3 is 14 residues long. The germline V gene encodes CDR1 SGHNT and CDR2 YYREEE (reference sequence).

This clone was seen a single time. The rearrangement joins TRBV5-1 to TRBJ2-1; TRBD1 matches 10 bases. V dropped 3 bases and J dropped 7; count of bases not matched to a gene: 4. CDR1 is SGHRS, CDR2 YFSETQ, per germline. This CDR3 region has 14 residues. CDR3 sequence reads: CASSSRTGGNEQFF. DNA of the CDR3: TGCGCCAGCAGCTCTCGGACAGGGGGGAATGAGCAGTTCTTC.

V gene TRBV21-1 combines with J gene TRBJ2-2; the table's D call of TRBD1 was not tested on the DNA. TRBV21-1 is tagged as a pseudogene. This CDR3 has 15 amino acids. The CDR3 nucleotides are TGTGCCAGCAGCCGACGGACAGGGAACACCGGGGAGCTGTTTTTT. Translating gives CASSRRTGNTGELFF.

In its sample, this clone was seen once. The V call is TRBV15, the J call TRBJ2-3, with 7 bases fitting TRBD1. Looked up from germline, CDR1 is LNHNV and CDR2 is YYDKDF (reference sequence). The length of the CDR3 is 14 residues. Unmatched junction bases numbered 6, after V lost 5 bases and J lost 4 bases. CDR3 sequence (DNA): TGTGCCACCAGCCTACAGGGGTGGGCAGATACGCAGTATTTT. Translating it yields CATSLQGWADTQYF.

V is TRBV5-6 and J is TRBJ2-6, with no clear D. Germline V gives CDR1 SGHDT, CDR2 YYEEEE. Trimming removed 8 bases from V and 0 bases from J, with 12 bases in between. This CDR3 spans 15 amino acids. The CDR3 DNA reads as TGTGCCAGTCTAACGCGCAGCTCTGGGGCCAACGTCCTGACTTTC. Protein product: CASLTRSSGANVLTF.

In its sample, this clone was seen a few times. This chain joins TRBV7-9 and TRBJ1-3, with D possibly being TRBD1 (5 bases). The CDR3 has 16 residues. The ends were cut back, 0 bases at V and 0 bases at J, with 9 bases in the middle. From germline, CDR1 is SEHNR and CDR2 FQNEAQ (reference sequence). The CDR3 loop reads CASSLAGTYSGNTIYF. CDR3 nucleotides: TGTGCCAGCAGCTTAGCGGGGACTTACTCTGGAAACACCATATATTTT.

CDR3 region: CAWDPTGGTDTQYF. CDR3 nucleotides: TGTGCCTGGGATCCGACAGGGGGGACAGATACGCAGTATTTT. This chain joins TRBV30 and TRBJ2-3, with 9 nucleotides matching TRBD1. Per the germline V gene, CDR1 is GTSNPN and CDR2 is SVGIG (reference sequence). CDR3 length equals 14 residues. Losses at the gene ends were 5 bases for V and 3 bases for J; bases not matched to a gene: 6.

The chain employs TRBV4-1 and TRBJ2-5, with D hard to call. The germline gives CDR1 MGHRA, CDR2 YSYEKL. The germline V and J ends were trimmed by 8 bases and 7 bases, with 14 bases remaining between them. This CDR3 contains 12 residues. The CDR3 nucleotides are TGCGCCAGCGGGAACTTTACGGGGACCCAGTACTTC. Its translation: CASGNFTGTQYF.

The rearrangement uses TRBV27 and TRBJ1-5, with TRBD1 matching over 10 bases. The CDR3 runs to 13 residues. The V and J ends lost 5 bases and 7 bases, in that order; junction bases with no gene match: 2. The V gene's germline CDR1 is MNHEY and CDR2 SMNVEV (reference sequence). CDR3 sequence reads: CASSDRGRQPQHF. CDR3 sequence (DNA): TGTGCCAGCAGTGACAGGGGGCGCCAGCCCCAGCATTTT.

This chain connects TRBV5-1 to TRBJ2-6; the D gene is possibly TRBD2 (5 bases). The CDR3 totals 21 residues. Germline V lookup: CDR1 SGHRS, CDR2 YFSETQ. Trimming shortened V by 6 bases and J by 2 bases, and 30 bases separated the two germline ends. The CDR3 loop is CASNFWSYDPGRRTGANVLTF. The CDR3 nucleotides are TGCGCCAGCAACTTTTGGTCCTATGATCCTGGCAGGAGGACTGGGGCCAACGTCCTGACTTTC. The complete variable domain, with remaining parts taken from reference TRBV5-1 and TRBJ2-6, reads KAGVTQTPRYLIKTRGQQVTLSCSPISGHRSVSWYQQTPGQGLQFLFEYFSETQRNKGNFPGRFSGRQFSNSRSEMNVSTLELGDSALYLCASNFWSYDPGRRTGANVLTFGAGSRLTVL.

This rearrangement joins TRBV7-2 to TRBJ2-7; tentatively, D is TRBD2 (6 bases). The V end lost 5 bases, the J end lost 2 bases, and 10 bases lay between the germline ends. Looked up from germline, CDR1 is SGHTA and CDR2 is FQGNSA. The CDR3 totals 13 residues. The CDR3 coding sequence is TGTGCCAGCAGCCTACGCGGGACCTACGAGCAGTACTTC. This encodes CASSLRGTYEQYF. The whole variable domain, filled in from reference TRBV7-2 and TRBJ2-7, reads GAGVSQSPSNKVTEKGKDVELRCDPISGHTALYWYRQSLGQGLEFLIYFQGNSAPDKSGLPSDRFSAERTGGSVSTLTIQRTQQEDSAVYLCASSLRGTYEQYFGPGTRLTVT.

The V gene is TRBV10-3, the J gene TRBJ2-7, with a possible D match to TRBD1 (5 bases). This CDR3 is built from 14 residues. Germline assignment: CDR1 ENHRY and CDR2 SYGVKD. V was shortened by 2 bases and J by 4 bases, with 12 bases between the two germline ends. The CDR3: CAISESQGIYEQYF. CDR3 nucleotides: TGTGCCATCAGTGAGAGTCAGGGTATATACGAGCAGTACTTC.

The V gene is TRBV4-1, the J gene TRBJ2-1; the match to TRBD2 covers 14 bases. CDR3 size: 15 residues. Losses at the gene ends were 4 bases for V and 9 bases for J; bases not matched to a gene: 5. From germline, CDR1 is MGHRA and CDR2 YSYEKL. Written as DNA, the CDR3 is TGCGCCAGCAGCCCATCTGGACTAGCGGGGGGTGAGCAGTTCTTC. As protein: CASSPSGLAGGEQFF.

This chain links TRBV30 with TRBJ1-6, with D unclear. The ends were cut back, 7 bases at V and 10 bases at J, with 14 bases in the middle. CDR1 is GTSNPN and CDR2 is SVGIG in the germline V gene (reference sequence). This CDR3 region has 12 residues. The CDR3 sequence is CASRLIGSPLHF. The DNA for the CDR3 is TGTGCCTCCAGGCTGATCGGGTCACCCCTCCACTTT.

This clone ranks as medium-sized (0.01 to 0.1%). Different DNA sequences within this sample yield the same CDR3. V and J are TRBV6-5 and TRBJ1-1; D gene uncertain. Germline lookup yields CDR1 MNHEY and CDR2 SVGAGI. The CDR3 sequence is 15 residues long. The germline V and J ends were trimmed by 5 bases and 1 base, with 14 bases remaining between them. CDR3 residues: CASSTSTGGNTEAFF. The CDR3 DNA sequence: TGTGCCAGCAGTACCTCAACGGGAGGGAACACTGAAGCTTTCTTT.

The chain links TRBV19 to TRBJ2-7; TRBD1 or TRBD2 may be the D gene (5 bases each). Trimming took 3 bases from V and 6 from J, leaving 12 bases between them. The germline CDR1 and CDR2 sequences are LNHDA and SQIVND (reference sequence). The CDR3 covers 13 residues. The CDR3 here is CASSIAAGSEQYF. As DNA, the CDR3 is TGTGCCAGTAGTATCGCTGCAGGGAGCGAGCAGTACTTC.

The chain links TRBV6-5 to TRBJ2-5; possibly TRBD1 for D (5 bases). Germline CDR1 is MNHEY and CDR2 is SVGAGI. CDR3 length: 15 amino acids. Trimming cost V 6 bases and J 2 bases, with 16 bases left between them. CDR3 sequence reads: CASSPPLGRQETQYF. The DNA of the CDR3 is TGTGCCAGCAGCCCGCCCTTGGGGCGGCAAGAGACCCAGTACTTC.

The rearrangement joins TRBV27 to TRBJ1-5; 9 nucleotides agree with TRBD1. Germline V gives CDR1 MNHEY, CDR2 SMNVEV (reference sequence). CDR3 length: 15 amino acids. The V and J ends lost 6 bases and 4 bases, in that order; junction bases with no gene match: 7. The CDR3 here is CASRNRTGANQPQHF. The CDR3 DNA follows: TGTGCCAGCAGAAACCGGACAGGGGCGAATCAGCCCCAGCATTTT.

CDR3 sequence: CASNPGGQVQETQYF. The CDR3 DNA reads TGCGCCAGCAACCCCGGAGGGCAAGTCCAAGAGACCCAGTACTTC. The chain is built from TRBV5-1 and TRBJ2-5; D possibly corresponds to TRBD2 (6 bases). There are 15 residues in the CDR3. Germline-derived CDR1 and CDR2 are SGHRS and YFSETQ. The ends were cut back, 6 bases at V and 1 base at J, with 16 bases in the middle.

This clone was recorded a few times. The chain is built from TRBV4-2 and TRBJ1-2; D not certain. Between the trimmed V and J ends, which lost 5 bases and 4 bases, there was a span of 20 bases. CDR1 LGHNA and CDR2 YNFKEQ come from the germline V gene. The CDR3 covers 16 residues. This chain's CDR3 is CASSSSQWAPSYGYTF. The CDR3 coding sequence is TGTGCCAGCAGCTCCTCTCAGTGGGCTCCCAGCTATGGCTACACCTTC.

The CDR3 bases are TGTGCCAGCAGCTTAGAGGGACTAGCTAACAATGAGCAGTTCTTC. It yields the protein CASSLEGLANNEQFF. This rearrangement joins TRBV7-9 to TRBJ2-1; 9 bases map to TRBD2. Per the germline V gene, CDR1 is SEHNR and CDR2 is FQNEAQ (reference sequence). Trimming removed 1 base from V and 5 bases from J; junction bases left unmatched: 3. The CDR3 has 15 residues.